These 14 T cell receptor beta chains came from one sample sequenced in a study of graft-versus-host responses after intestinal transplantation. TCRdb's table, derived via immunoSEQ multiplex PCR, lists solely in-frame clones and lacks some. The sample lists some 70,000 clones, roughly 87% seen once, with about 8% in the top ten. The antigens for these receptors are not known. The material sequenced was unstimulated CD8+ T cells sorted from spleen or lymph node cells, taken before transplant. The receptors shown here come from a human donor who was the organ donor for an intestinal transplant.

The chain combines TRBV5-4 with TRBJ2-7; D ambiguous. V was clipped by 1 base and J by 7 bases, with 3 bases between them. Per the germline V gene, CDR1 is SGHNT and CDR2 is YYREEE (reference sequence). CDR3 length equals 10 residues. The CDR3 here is CASSLCEQYF. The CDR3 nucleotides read TGTGCCAGCAGCTTGTGTGAGCAGTACTTC.

The CDR3 loop reads CASSFGYQVGYNEQFF. The DNA of the CDR3 is TGTGCCAGCAGCTTTGGTTATCAGGTAGGGTACAATGAGCAGTTCTTC. The J gene is TRBJ2-1, the V gene TRBV7-2, with D hard to call. Trimming took off 3 bases at V and 4 bases at J, with 16 bases between the two ends. The CDR3 has 16 residues. Germline loops: CDR1 SGHTA, CDR2 FQGNSA.

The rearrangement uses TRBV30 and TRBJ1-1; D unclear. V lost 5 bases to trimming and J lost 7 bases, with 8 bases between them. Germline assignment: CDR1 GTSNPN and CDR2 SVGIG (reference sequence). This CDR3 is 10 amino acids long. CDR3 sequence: CAWVRSEAFF. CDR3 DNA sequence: TGTGCCTGGGTAAGGAGTGAAGCTTTCTTT.

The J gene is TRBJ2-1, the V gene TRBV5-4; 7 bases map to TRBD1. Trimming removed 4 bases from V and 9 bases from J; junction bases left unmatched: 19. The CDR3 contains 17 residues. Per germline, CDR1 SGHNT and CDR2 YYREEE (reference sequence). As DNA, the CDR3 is TGTGCCAGCAGCGCCCCTCTGAGGGGGCTCCAAGCCGTTGAGCAGTTCTTC. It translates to CASSAPLRGLQAVEQFF.

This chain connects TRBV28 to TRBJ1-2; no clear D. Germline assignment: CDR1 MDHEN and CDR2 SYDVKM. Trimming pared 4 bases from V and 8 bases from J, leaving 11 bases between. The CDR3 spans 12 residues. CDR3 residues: CASSWTSRGYTF. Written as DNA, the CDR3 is TGTGCCAGCAGTTGGACGTCACGGGGCTACACCTTC.

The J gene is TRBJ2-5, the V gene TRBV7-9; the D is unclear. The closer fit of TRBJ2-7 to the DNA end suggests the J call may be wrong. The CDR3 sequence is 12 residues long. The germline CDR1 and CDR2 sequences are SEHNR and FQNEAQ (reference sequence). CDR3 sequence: CASSVGINEQYF. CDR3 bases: TGTGCCAGCTCCGTCGGAATCAACGAGCAGTACTTC.

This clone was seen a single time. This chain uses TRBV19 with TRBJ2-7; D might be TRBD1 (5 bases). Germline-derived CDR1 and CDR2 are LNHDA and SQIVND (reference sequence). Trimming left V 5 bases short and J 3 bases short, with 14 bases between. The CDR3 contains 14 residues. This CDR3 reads CASSSDTVYYEQYF. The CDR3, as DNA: TGTGCCAGTAGTTCGGACACGGTATACTACGAGCAGTACTTC.

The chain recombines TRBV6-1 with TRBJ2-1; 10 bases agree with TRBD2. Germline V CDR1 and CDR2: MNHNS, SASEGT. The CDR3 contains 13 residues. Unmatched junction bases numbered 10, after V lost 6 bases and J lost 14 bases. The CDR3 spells CASSPENTSGEFF. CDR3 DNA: TGTGCCAGCAGCCCCGAGAATACTAGCGGGGAGTTCTTC.

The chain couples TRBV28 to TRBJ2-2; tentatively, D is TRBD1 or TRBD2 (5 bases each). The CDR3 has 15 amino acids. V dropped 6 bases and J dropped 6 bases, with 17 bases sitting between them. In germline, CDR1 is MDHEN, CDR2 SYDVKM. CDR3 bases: TGTGCCAGCAGCGTCAGCGGAACAGGCGCCGGGGAGCTGTTTTTT. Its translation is CASSVSGTGAGELFF.

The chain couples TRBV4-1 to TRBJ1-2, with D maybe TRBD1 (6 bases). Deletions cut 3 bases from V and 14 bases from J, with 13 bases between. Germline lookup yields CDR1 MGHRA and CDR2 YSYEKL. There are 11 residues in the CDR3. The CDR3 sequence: CASSQGGVFTF. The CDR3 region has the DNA TGCGCCAGCAGCCAGGGGGGCGTTTTTACCTTC.

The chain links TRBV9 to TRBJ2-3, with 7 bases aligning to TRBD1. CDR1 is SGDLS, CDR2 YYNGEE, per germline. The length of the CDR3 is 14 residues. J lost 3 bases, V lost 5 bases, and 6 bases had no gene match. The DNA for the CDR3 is TGTGCCAGCAGTGAAGGGGGCGCGACAGATACGCAGTATTTT. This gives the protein CASSEGGATDTQYF.

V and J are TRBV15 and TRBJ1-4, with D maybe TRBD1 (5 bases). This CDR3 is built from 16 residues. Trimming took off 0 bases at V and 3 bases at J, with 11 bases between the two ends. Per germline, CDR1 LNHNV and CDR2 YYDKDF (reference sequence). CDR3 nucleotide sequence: TGTGCCACCAGCAGAGATCGGGGCAGGGCTAATGAAAAACTGTTTTTT. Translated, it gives CATSRDRGRANEKLFF.

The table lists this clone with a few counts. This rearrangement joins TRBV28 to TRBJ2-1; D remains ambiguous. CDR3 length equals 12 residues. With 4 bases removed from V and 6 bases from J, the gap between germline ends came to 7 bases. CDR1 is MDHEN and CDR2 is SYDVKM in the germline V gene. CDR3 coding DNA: TGTGCCAGCAGTTGGATGCGCAATGAGCAGTTCTTC. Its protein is CASSWMRNEQFF. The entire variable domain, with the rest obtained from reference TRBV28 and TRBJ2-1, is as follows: DVKVTQSSRYLVKRTGEKVFLECVQDMDHENMFWYRQDPGLGLRLIYFSYDVKMKEKGDIPEGYSVSREKKERFSLILESASTNQTSMYLCASSWMRNEQFFGPGTRLTVL.

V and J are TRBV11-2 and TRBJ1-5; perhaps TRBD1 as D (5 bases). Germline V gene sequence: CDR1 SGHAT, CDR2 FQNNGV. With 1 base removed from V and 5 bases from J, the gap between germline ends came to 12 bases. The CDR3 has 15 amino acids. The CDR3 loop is CASSLAPGSHQPQHF. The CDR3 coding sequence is TGTGCCAGCAGCTTAGCCCCAGGGTCTCATCAGCCCCAGCATTTT.